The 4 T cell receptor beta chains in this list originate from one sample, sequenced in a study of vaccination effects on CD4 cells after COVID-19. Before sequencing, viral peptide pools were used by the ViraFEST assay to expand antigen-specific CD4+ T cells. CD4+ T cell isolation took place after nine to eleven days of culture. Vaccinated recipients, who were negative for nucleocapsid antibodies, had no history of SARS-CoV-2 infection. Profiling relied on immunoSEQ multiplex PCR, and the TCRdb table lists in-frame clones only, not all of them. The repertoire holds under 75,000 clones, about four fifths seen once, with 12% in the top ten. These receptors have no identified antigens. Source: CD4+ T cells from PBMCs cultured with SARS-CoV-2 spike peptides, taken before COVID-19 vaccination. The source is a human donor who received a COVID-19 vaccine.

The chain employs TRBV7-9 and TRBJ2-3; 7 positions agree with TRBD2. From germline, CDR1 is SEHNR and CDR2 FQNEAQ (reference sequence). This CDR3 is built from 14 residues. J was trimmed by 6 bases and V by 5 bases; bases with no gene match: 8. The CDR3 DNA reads TGTGCCAGCAGCCCCTGGGAGGGGCGGGATACGCAGTATTTT. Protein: CASSPWEGRDTQYF.

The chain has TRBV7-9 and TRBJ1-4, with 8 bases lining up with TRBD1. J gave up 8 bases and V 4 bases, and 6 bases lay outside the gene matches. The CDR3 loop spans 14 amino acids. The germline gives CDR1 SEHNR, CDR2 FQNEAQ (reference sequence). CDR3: CASSSDRGDEKLFF. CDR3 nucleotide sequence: TGTGCCAGCAGCTCCGACAGGGGCGACGAAAAACTGTTTTTT.

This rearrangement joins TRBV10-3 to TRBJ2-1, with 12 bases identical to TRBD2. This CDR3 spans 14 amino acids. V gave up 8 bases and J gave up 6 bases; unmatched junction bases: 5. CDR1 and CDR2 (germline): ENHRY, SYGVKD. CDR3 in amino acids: CAIQWGLAGNEQFF. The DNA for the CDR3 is TGTGCCATCCAGTGGGGACTAGCGGGCAATGAGCAGTTCTTC.

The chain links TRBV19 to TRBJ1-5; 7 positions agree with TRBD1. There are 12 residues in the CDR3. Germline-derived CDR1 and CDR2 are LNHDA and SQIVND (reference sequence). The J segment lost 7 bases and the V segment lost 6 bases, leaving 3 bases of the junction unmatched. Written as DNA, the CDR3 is TGTGCCAGTAGCAGGGGGTCCCAGCCCCAGCATTTT. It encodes CASSRGSQPQHF.